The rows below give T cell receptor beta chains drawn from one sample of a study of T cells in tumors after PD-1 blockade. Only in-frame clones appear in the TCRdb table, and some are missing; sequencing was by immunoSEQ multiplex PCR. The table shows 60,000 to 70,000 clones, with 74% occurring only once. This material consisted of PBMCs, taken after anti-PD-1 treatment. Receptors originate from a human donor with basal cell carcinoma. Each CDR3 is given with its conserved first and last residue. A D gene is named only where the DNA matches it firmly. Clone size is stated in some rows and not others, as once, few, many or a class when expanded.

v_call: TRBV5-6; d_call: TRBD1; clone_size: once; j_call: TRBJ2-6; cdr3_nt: TGTGCCAGCAGCTCGGGACAGATCTGGGCCAACGTCCTGACTTTC; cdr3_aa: CASSSGQIWANVLTF
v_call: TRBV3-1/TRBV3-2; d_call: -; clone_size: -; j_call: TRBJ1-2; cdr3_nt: TGTGCCAGCAGCCACGCAGGGGTGCCTAACTATGGCTACACCTTC; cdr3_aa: CASSHAGVPNYGYTF
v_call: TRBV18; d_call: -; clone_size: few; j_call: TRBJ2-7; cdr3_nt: TGTGCCAGCTCACCAGGGAGGAGCTCCTACGAGCAGTACTTC; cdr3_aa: CASSPGRSSYEQYF
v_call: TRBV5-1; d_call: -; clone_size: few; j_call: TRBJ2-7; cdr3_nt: TGCGCCAGCAGCTTGGGGTCCCCGGCACTACCCTACGAGCAGTACTTC; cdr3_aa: CASSLGSPALPYEQYF
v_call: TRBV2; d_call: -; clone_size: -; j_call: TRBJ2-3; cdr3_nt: TGTGCCAGCAGTGTGTATATGACAGATACGCAGTATTTT; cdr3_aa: CASSVYMTDTQYF
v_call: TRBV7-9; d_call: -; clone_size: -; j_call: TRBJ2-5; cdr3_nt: TGTGCCAGCAGCTTAGCGATAGGGGGGCGCGTTCAAGAGACCCAGTACTTC; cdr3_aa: CASSLAIGGRVQETQYF
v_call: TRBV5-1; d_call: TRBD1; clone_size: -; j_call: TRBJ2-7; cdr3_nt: TGCGCCAGCAGCTTGGCAGGGGGCGCCTCCTACGAGCAGTACTTC; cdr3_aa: CASSLAGGASYEQYF
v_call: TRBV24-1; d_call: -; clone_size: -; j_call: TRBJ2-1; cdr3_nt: TGTGCCACCAGTGACACCGTAGCGGACTACAATGAGCAGTTCTTC; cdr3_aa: CATSDTVADYNEQFF
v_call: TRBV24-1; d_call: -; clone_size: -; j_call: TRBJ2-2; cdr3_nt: TGTGCCACCAGTGGACAGTTTACCGGGGAGCTGTTTTTT; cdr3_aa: CATSGQFTGELFF
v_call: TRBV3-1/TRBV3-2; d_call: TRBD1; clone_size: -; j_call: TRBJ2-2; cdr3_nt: TGTGCCAGCGGCTTGCAAGGACAGGGGAGGGCCGGGGAGCTGTTTTTT; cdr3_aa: CASGLQGQGRAGELFF
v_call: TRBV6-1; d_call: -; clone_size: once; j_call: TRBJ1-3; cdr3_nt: TGTGCCAGCACGCCCAGGGCGGCCTCTGGAAACACCATATATTTT; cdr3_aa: CASTPRAASGNTIYF
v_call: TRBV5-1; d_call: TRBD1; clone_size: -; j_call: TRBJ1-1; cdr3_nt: TGCGCCAGCAGCGATGTATGGACAGGGGGCGCGACTGAAGCTTTCTTT; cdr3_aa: CASSDVWTGGATEAFF
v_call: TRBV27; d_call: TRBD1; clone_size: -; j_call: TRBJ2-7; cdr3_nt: TGTGCCAGCGGGTGGACAGGTCTGAATAACTACGAGCAGTACTTC; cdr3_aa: CASGWTGLNNYEQYF
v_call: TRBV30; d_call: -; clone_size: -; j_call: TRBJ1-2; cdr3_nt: TGTGCCTGGAGCGAAGGGGGGTCTGGCTACACCTTC; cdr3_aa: CAWSEGGSGYTF
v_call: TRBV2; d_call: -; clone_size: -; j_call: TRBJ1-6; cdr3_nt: TGTGCCAGCAGTGAAGCTGAGGGCAGGGGAGGATCACCCCTCCACTTT; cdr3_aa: CASSEAEGRGGSPLHF
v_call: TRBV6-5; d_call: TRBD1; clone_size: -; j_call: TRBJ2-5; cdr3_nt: TGTGCCAGCACAAGAGGGGGCACTAGCCAAGAGACCCAGTACTTC; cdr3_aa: CASTRGGTSQETQYF
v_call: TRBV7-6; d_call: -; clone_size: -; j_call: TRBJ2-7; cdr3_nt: TGTGCCAGCAGCTCGCAGGGTAACGGCGAGCAGTACTTC; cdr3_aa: CASSSQGNGEQYF
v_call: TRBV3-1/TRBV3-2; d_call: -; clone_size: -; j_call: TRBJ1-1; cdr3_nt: TGTGCCAGCAGCCGACTCCCCGGACGGAAGAACACTGAAGCTTTCTTT; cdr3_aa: CASSRLPGRKNTEAFF
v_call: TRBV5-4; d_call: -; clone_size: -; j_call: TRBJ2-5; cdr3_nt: TGTGCCAGCAGCTCTGCGCAAGAGACCCAGTACTTC; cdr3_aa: CASSSAQETQYF
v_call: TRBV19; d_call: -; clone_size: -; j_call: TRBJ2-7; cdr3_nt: TGTGCCAGTAGGCCGGGCCGGAACTCCTACGAGCAGTACTTC; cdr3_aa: CASRPGRNSYEQYF
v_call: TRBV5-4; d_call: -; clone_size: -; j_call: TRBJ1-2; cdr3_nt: TGTGCCAGCAGCTTGGTAGGGGACCCTTATGGCTACACCTTC; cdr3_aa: CASSLVGDPYGYTF
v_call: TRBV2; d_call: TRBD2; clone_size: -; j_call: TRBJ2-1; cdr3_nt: TGTGCCAGCAAAAGAGCTAGCGGGGGGTCAAGCTCCTACAATGAGCAGTTCTTC; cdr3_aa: CASKRASGGSSSYNEQFF
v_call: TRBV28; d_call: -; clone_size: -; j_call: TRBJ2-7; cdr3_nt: TGTGCCAGCAGCTCACCCCCGACAGGCTACGAGCAGTACTTC; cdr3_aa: CASSSPPTGYEQYF
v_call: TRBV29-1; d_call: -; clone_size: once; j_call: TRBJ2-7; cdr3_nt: TGCAGCGTTGGTGGGGGGTACGAGCAGTACTTC; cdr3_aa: CSVGGGYEQYF
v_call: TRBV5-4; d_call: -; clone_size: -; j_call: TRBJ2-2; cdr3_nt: TGTGCCAGCAGCTTGGCCGGGACTTTTAACACCGGGGAGCTGTTTTTT; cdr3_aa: CASSLAGTFNTGELFF
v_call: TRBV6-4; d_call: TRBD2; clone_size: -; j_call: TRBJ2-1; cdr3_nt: TGTGCCAGCAGTGAGGGGACTACCTCCTACAATGAGCAGTTCTTC; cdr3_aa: CASSEGTTSYNEQFF
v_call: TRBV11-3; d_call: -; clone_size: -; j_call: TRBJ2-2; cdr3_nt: TGTGCCAGCAGCCCCAGGGCAGCGAACACCGGGGAGCTGTTTTTT; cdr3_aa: CASSPRAANTGELFF
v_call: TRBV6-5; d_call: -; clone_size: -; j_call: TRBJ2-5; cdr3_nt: TGTGCCAGCAGAACAGGTTACCAAGAGACCCAGTACTTC; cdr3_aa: CASRTGYQETQYF
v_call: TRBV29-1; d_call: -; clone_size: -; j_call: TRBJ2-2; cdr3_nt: TGCAGCGGGCTGACAGCGAGCGGCGGGGAGCTGTTTTTT; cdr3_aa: CSGLTASGGELFF
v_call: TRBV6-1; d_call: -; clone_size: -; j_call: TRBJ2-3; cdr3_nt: TGTGCCAGCAGTGAGAACACAGATACGCAGTATTTT; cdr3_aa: CASSENTDTQYF
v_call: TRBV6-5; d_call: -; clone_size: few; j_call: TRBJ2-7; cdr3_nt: TGTGCCAGCAGAGTAGGGATTCTCAGCGAGCAGTACTTC; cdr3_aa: CASRVGILSEQYF
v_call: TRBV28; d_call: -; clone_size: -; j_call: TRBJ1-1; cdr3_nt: TGTGCCAGCAGTCACTCTACAAGGGGCAAACACACTGAAGCTTTCTTT; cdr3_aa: CASSHSTRGKHTEAFF